The clone carrying this TCR beta chain occurred once. Its specificity is not known. The entry originates in a study of CD8 T cells in Susac syndrome. About the study: Of the sequenced Susac syndrome patients, over 5 had active disease and eight were in remission.

TEMRA cells underwent FACS enrichment and CD8+ and CD4+ T cells underwent negative isolation. Findings and limits, study-wide: Where Susac syndrome CD4+ T cell repertoires were concerned, no clonal expansion was evident.

RNA in amounts of roughly 0.5 to 1 ug was reverse transcribed with random hexamers. TCRdb processed the immunoSEQ multiplex PCR reads anew with MiXCR; each CDR3 protein has one entry. The sample gives roughly 250,000 distinct CDR3 sequences, 90% to 96% of which show up once; 0.08% to 0.11% is in the top ten. The CDR3 has 14 residues. The V and J ends lost 4 bases and 4 bases respectively, with 15 bases between them. Germline V gene data show CDR1 as SQVTM and CDR2 as ANQGSEA. Source material: CD4+ T cells from PBMCs. The V and J genes are TRBV29-1 and TRBJ2-3; TRBD1 or TRBD2 may be the D gene (5 bases each). The receptor was isolated from a human donor with Susac syndrome. CDR3 sequence: CSVARGEPSDTQYF. CDR3 coding DNA: TGCAGCGTTGCTCGGGGCGAGCCGTCAGATACGCAGTATTTT.